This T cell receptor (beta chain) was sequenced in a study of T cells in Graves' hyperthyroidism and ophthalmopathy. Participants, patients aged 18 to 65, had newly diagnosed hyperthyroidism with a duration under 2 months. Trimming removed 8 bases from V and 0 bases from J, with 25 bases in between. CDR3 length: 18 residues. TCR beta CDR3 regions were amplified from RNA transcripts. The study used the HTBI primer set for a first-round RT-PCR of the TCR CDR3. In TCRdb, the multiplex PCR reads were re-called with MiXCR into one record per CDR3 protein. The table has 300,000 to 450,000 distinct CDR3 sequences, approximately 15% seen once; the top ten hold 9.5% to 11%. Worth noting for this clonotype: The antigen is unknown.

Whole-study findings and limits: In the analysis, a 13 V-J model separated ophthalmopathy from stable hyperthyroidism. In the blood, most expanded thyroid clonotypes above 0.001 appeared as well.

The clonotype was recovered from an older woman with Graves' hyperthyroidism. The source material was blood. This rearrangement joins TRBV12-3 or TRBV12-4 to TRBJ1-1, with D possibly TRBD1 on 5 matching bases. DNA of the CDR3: TGTGCCAGCTGCCCACAAGACAGCTTTCTATACCTGAACACTGAAGCTTTCTTT. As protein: CASCPQDSFLYLNTEAFF.